This entry lists 22 T cell receptor beta chains sequenced from one sample in a study of spatial heterogeneity in lung cancer. Noted time point: sample taken at primary tumor resection. The sequenced material consisted of unsorted whole RNA from tumor, nontumor lung or frozen PBMC. TCRdb re-called the 5' RACE reads with MiXCR, one entry per CDR3 protein. The table has approximately 4,100 distinct CDR3 sequences, about 23% seen once; the top ten hold around 23%. Sequences were derived from PBMCs, sampled at surgery. These TCRs come from a female donor with early-stage non-small cell lung cancer.

Comments on this clonotype: A library made for alpha chains picked up this beta chain off target, so its size means little. This chain links TRBV4-3 with TRBJ2-1; 8 bases match TRBD2. There are 16 residues in the CDR3. Trimming took 4 bases from V and 0 from J; bases not matched to a gene: 5. Looked up from germline, CDR1 is LGHNA and CDR2 is YSLEER. The CDR3 nucleotides read TGCGCCAGCAGCCCTCTGCTAGCGGGCTCCTACAATGAGCAGTTCTTC. Its translation is CASSPLLAGSYNEQFF.

Points on this clonotype: A read error may produce the germline difference seen at one junction end. A library prepared for alpha chains yielded this beta chain as an off-target read; its size is of little meaning. V is TRBV7-7 and J is TRBJ1-4; D perhaps matches TRBD1 (6 bases). Germline CDR1 is SSHAT and CDR2 is FNYEAQ (reference sequence). The CDR3 runs 15 residues. CDR3 in amino acids: CASSLTRGANEKLFF. The CDR3 DNA reads as TGTGCTAGCAGCTTAACCAGGGGAGCTAATGAAAAACTGTTTTTT.

This clonotype was detected only a few times. With the library built for alpha chains, this beta chain is off target and its frequency is not meaningful. V is TRBV7-9 and J is TRBJ2-7; 7 nucleotides align to TRBD1. With 5 bases clipped from V and 3 bases from J, the junction kept 7 bases outside the gene matches. CDR1 is SEHNR, CDR2 FQNEAQ, per germline (reference sequence). This CDR3 has 14 amino acids. This CDR3 is CASSPPTGSYEQYF. CDR3 nucleotide sequence: TGTGCCAGCAGCCCCCCGACAGGGAGCTACGAGCAGTACTTC.

Remarks on this clonotype: Since it is a stray read in a library aimed at alpha chains, this beta chain has a size that is not meaningful. CDR3 nucleotides: TGTGCCAGCAGTCCAACTAGCGCCCATGGCTCCTACAATGAGCAGTTCTTC. Protein product: CASSPTSAHGSYNEQFF. This rearrangement joins TRBV5-5 to TRBJ2-1, with 7 bases matching TRBD2. CDR3 length: 17 amino acids. Looked up from germline, CDR1 is SGHKS and CDR2 is YYEKEE (reference sequence). The ends lost 5 bases at V and 0 bases at J; junction bases unmatched: 11. The variable domain in full, completed from reference TRBV5-5 and TRBJ2-1, reads DAGVTQSPTHLIKTRGQQVTLRCSPISGHKSVSWYQQVLGQGPQFIFQYYEKEERGRGNFPDRFSARQFPNYSSELNVNALLLGDSALYLCASSPTSAHGSYNEQFFGPGTRLTVL.

This clonotype came up once. As an off-target read in a library built for alpha chains, this beta chain has a frequency of little significance. The rearrangement joins TRBV6-2 or TRBV6-3 to TRBJ2-7; D tentatively reads TRBD1 or TRBD2 (5 bases each). CDR1 and CDR2 (germline): MNHEY, SVGEGT. CDR3 length: 14 residues. V was shortened by 8 bases and J by 4 bases, with 18 bases between the two germline ends. As DNA, the CDR3 is TGTGCCAGCTCTGACTACCAGGGACGATACGAGCAGTACTTC. This translates into CASSDYQGRYEQYF.

Sample share makes this clonotype medium-sized. This beta chain lies outside the target of a library built for alpha chains; its clone size means little. V usage is TRBV5-1 and J usage is TRBJ2-3; TRBD1 aligns across 9 bases. Germline CDR1 SGHRS, CDR2 YFSETQ. The V gene end was trimmed by 0 bases and the J gene end by 0 bases; junction bases not matched to a gene: 5. This CDR3 is 17 amino acids long. CDR3 sequence (DNA): TGCGCCAGCAGCTTGGTCAGGACAGGGGAGAGCACAGATACGCAGTATTTT. Its protein is CASSLVRTGESTDTQYF.

This clonotype has a handful of counts. A library made for alpha chains picked up this beta chain off target, so its size means little. V gene TRBV28 combines with J gene TRBJ2-1; TRBD2 matches at 13 bases. The CDR3 covers 14 residues. The trim removed 6 bases at V and 9 bases at J, leaving 5 bases unmatched. CDR1 is MDHEN, CDR2 SYDVKM, per germline. The CDR3 here is CASRWTSGSGEQFF. In DNA form, the CDR3 reads TGTGCCAGCAGATGGACTAGCGGGAGTGGTGAGCAGTTCTTC. The whole variable domain, remainder taken from reference TRBV28 and TRBJ2-1, is DVKVTQSSRYLVKRTGEKVFLECVQDMDHENMFWYRQDPGLGLRLIYFSYDVKMKEKGDIPEGYSVSREKKERFSLILESASTNQTSMYLCASRWTSGSGEQFFGPGTRLTVL.

Comments on this clonotype: This beta chain is a stray sequence in a library constructed for alpha chains; its clone size is not meaningful. The chain links TRBV27 to TRBJ2-7; D may be TRBD2 (6 bases). V dropped 8 bases and J dropped 2 bases, with 19 bases sitting between them. Germline V gene lookup returns CDR1 MNHEY and CDR2 SMNVEV (reference sequence). This CDR3 comprises 15 residues. The CDR3 nucleotides read TGTGCCAGCGGCGGTAGCGGAATAGGTACCTACGAGCAGTACTTC. Amino acid sequence: CASGGSGIGTYEQYF.

This clonotype was observed a handful of times. Being off target in a library aimed at alpha chains, this beta chain has a size of little meaning. This chain uses TRBV7-9 with TRBJ2-7; perhaps TRBD1 as D (5 bases). The CDR3 has 16 residues. Trimming removed 1 base from V and 6 bases from J, with 19 bases in between. The germline CDR1 and CDR2 sequences are SEHNR and FQNEAQ (reference sequence). CDR3 residues: CASSLGLGRAFREQYF. The CDR3 nucleotides are TGTGCCAGCAGCTTAGGGCTCGGCAGGGCTTTCCGCGAGCAGTACTTC. The whole variable domain, filled in from reference TRBV7-9 and TRBJ2-7, reads DTGVSQNPRHKITKRGQNVTFRCDPISEHNRLYWYRQTLGQGPEFLTYFQNEAQLEKSRLLSDRFSAERPKGSFSTLEIQRTEQGDSAMYLCASSLGLGRAFREQYFGPGTRLTVT.

The table lists this clonotype with a few counts. Within a library made for alpha chains, this beta chain is off target, and its count is uninformative. V is TRBV5-1 and J is TRBJ2-2; TRBD2 might be the D (5 bases). The germline V and J ends were trimmed by 0 bases and 4 bases, with 13 bases remaining between them. CDR3 length equals 16 residues. Germline values: CDR1 SGHRS, CDR2 YFSETQ. In DNA, the CDR3 is TGCGCCAGCAGCTTGGGGGCCAGCGGCCGCACCGGGGAGCTGTTTTTT. Its translation: CASSLGASGRTGELFF.

Worth noting for this clonotype: This could be a read error, since a much larger clone is one nucleotide away. Since it is a stray read in a library aimed at alpha chains, this beta chain has a size that is not meaningful. The chain carries TRBV5-1 and TRBJ2-7; D gene ambiguous. V was clipped by 9 bases and J by 2 bases, with 18 bases between them. The CDR3 runs 14 residues. Germline V lookup: CDR1 SGHRS, CDR2 YFSETQ. The CDR3 here is CANSWAQAPYEQYF. CDR3 sequence (DNA): TGCGCCAACAGTTGGGCCCAGGCCCCCTACGAGCAGTACTTC. Using reference TRBV5-1 and TRBJ2-7 for the parts outside the CDR3, the full variable domain is KAGVTQTPRYLIKTRGQQVTLSCSPISGHRSVSWYQQTPGQGLQFLFEYFSETQRNKGNFPGRFSGRQFSNSRSEMNVSTLELGDSALYLCANSWAQAPYEQYFGPGTRLTVT.

This clonotype appeared a few times. This beta chain appears as a stray read in a library generated for alpha chains; its size is not informative. The V gene is TRBV7-2, the J gene TRBJ2-3; 11 positions match TRBD2. CDR1 and CDR2 from the germline V gene are SGHTA and FQGNSA. There are 15 residues in the CDR3. Trimming took 5 bases from V and 6 from J; bases not matched to a gene: 7. The chain's CDR3 is CASSPVAGGRDTQYF. The CDR3 nucleotides read TGTGCCAGCAGCCCTGTAGCGGGAGGGCGGGATACGCAGTATTTT.

This clonotype was seen a few times. With the library built for alpha chains, this beta chain is off target and its frequency is not meaningful. The chain has TRBV28 and TRBJ1-5; D is perhaps TRBD1 (6 bases). V was trimmed by 4 bases and J by 6 bases, leaving 10 bases between them. Germline V gives CDR1 MDHEN, CDR2 SYDVKM. This CDR3 region has 13 residues. The CDR3 here is CASSYRVAQPQHF. CDR3 DNA: TGTGCCAGCAGTTACAGGGTGGCTCAGCCCCAGCATTTT.

A remark on this clonotype: For a library built for alpha chains, this beta chain is a stray read; little rests on its size. The V gene is TRBV6-2 or TRBV6-3, the J gene TRBJ1-1; TRBD1 matches 7 bases. Looked up from germline, CDR1 is MNHEY and CDR2 is SVGEGT. The CDR3 contains 18 residues. J lost 1 base, V lost 0 bases, and 11 bases had no gene match. DNA for the CDR3: TGTGCCAGCAGTTACTCGATGACTCCCGGGACAGAGAACACTGAAGCTTTCTTT. Translated: CASSYSMTPGTENTEAFF.

This clonotype was picked up a small number of times. A library prepared for alpha chains yielded this beta chain as an off-target read; its size is of little meaning. The chain carries TRBV30 and TRBJ2-1; D not certain. There are 12 residues in the CDR3. Germline loops: CDR1 GTSNPN, CDR2 SVGIG (reference sequence). V lost 1 base to trimming and J lost 6 bases, with 7 bases between them. This CDR3 is CAWSGLPNEQFF. DNA for the CDR3: TGTGCCTGGAGTGGGCTCCCCAATGAGCAGTTCTTC.

There are a few counts of this clonotype. Because this beta chain is a stray read in a library intended to capture alpha chains, its abundance should not be given much weight. V gene TRBV29-1 combines with J gene TRBJ2-3, with 7 bases identical to TRBD2. CDR1 is SQVTM, CDR2 ANQGSEA, per germline. V trimming: 6 bases; J trimming: 2 bases; junction bases outside the gene matches: 8. The CDR3 is made up of 14 amino acids. CDR3 DNA sequence: TGCAGCGTGGGGGGGTGGACCTTCACAGATACGCAGTATTTT. It specifies CSVGGWTFTDTQYF.

Concerning this clonotype: This beta chain is off target for a library built for alpha chains, so its abundance means little. V usage is TRBV7-2 and J usage is TRBJ2-3; 7 bases are a match to TRBD1. Per germline, CDR1 SGHTA and CDR2 FQGNSA. V dropped 1 base and J dropped 0; count of bases not matched to a gene: 7. The CDR3 covers 17 residues. CDR3 sequence reads: CASSLVPTGPSTDTQYF. CDR3 bases: TGTGCCAGCAGCTTAGTCCCGACAGGGCCAAGCACAGATACGCAGTATTTT.

On this clonotype itself: A read error may produce the germline difference seen at one junction end. Since it is a stray read in a library aimed at alpha chains, this beta chain has a size that is not meaningful. This chain connects TRBV11-2 to TRBJ2-5; D is ambiguous. This CDR3 is 16 amino acids long. In germline, CDR1 is SGHAT, CDR2 FQNNGV. The CDR3 reads CACSLDLGALQETQYF. Here the CDR3 DNA reads TGTGCCTGCAGCTTAGATCTGGGTGCCCTACAAGAGACCCAGTACTTC.

Only a few counts were recorded for this clonotype. This beta chain is an off-target read within a library intended for alpha chains, so its frequency means little. The chain links TRBV3-1 to TRBJ2-3, with 7 bases that match TRBD2. V gave up 3 bases and J gave up 6 bases; unmatched junction bases: 3. Germline loops: CDR1 LGHDT, CDR2 YNNKEL (reference sequence). This CDR3 spans 13 amino acids. The CDR3 region has the DNA TGTGCCAGCAGCCAGGCGGGAGTGGATACGCAGTATTTT. This translates into CASSQAGVDTQYF.

This clonotype is classed as hyperexpanded. In a library made to pick up alpha chains, this beta chain is a stray read with a size that means little. This sequence joins TRBV13 and TRBJ2-1, with TRBD2 matching 8 bases. Germline CDR1 PRHDT, CDR2 FYEKMQ (reference sequence). CDR3 length: 15 residues. V lost 3 bases, J lost 8 bases, and 9 bases stayed unmatched. The CDR3 sequence is CASSFTGGAGDEQFF. CDR3 bases: TGTGCCAGCAGCTTCACCGGGGGGGCCGGGGATGAGCAGTTCTTC.

Regarding this clonotype: Since the library was made to target alpha chains, this beta chain is a stray read and its abundance is not meaningful. The chain is built from TRBV7-2 and TRBJ1-2; 8 positions match TRBD1. V lost 5 bases, J lost 9 bases, and 20 bases stayed unmatched. This CDR3 spans 17 amino acids. CDR1 and CDR2 from the germline V gene are SGHTA and FQGNSA. In DNA, the CDR3 is TGTGCCAGCAGCGGACTGGGGAACCCAGGACAGGGTGTAAGCTACACCTTC. It is translated as CASSGLGNPGQGVSYTF.

This clonotype showed up just a few times. The library was prepared for alpha chains; this beta chain is a stray read, so its frequency means little. This chain joins TRBV7-9 and TRBJ2-7; TRBD1 aligns across 7 bases. Germline values: CDR1 SEHNR, CDR2 FQNEAQ (reference sequence). V gave up 7 bases and J gave up 2 bases; unmatched junction bases: 8. The CDR3 runs to 14 residues. Written as DNA, the CDR3 is TGTGCCAGCACCGCAACAGGGGTTACCTACGAGCAGTACTTC. Residues: CASTATGVTYEQYF.